This is a list of T cell receptor beta chains from one sample in a study of vaccination and CD4 T cells after COVID-19. Their antigen targets remain unknown. TCRdb ran MiXCR on the PCR reads and lists one entry per CDR3 protein. The sample holds approximately 4,100 distinct CDR3 sequences, roughly 23% seen once. Sequenced sample: CD4+ T cells from blood, cultured in vitro. The receptors derive from a human donor who had recovered from COVID-19. CDR3s include the opening cysteine and the closing phenylalanine or tryptophan. D genes are given only for firm matches. Size is stated for part of the rows, as once, few or many counts, or as a class when the clone is expanded.

clone size | J gene | D gene | V gene | CDR3 protein | CDR3 DNA
NA | TRBJ2-1 | TRBD2 | TRBV20-1 | CSASPAGYEQFF | TGCAGTGCTAGTCCAGCGGGGTATGAGCAGTTCTTC
NA | TRBJ2-5 | NA | TRBV5-1 | CASSRDSNQETQYF | TGCGCCAGCAGCCGAGACAGTAACCAAGAGACCCAGTACTTC
NA | TRBJ1-1 | TRBD1 | TRBV5-4 | CASSLGAGTANTEAFF | TGTGCCAGCAGCTTGGGGGCCGGGACAGCGAACACTGAAGCTTTCTTT
few | TRBJ2-1 | TRBD2 | TRBV30 | CAWSRMLGGVPSGEQFF | TGTGCCTGGAGCAGAATGTTGGGGGGGGTCCCCTCTGGGGAGCAGTTCTTC
few | TRBJ2-7 | NA | TRBV21-1 | CASSGSPQVLAIGGWVGEQYF | TGTGCCAGCAGCGGGTCCCCGCAGGTATTGGCCATCGGGGGTTGGGTGGGGGAGCAGTACTTC
medium-sized | TRBJ1-5 | NA | TRBV2 | CASATGPNQPQHF | TGTGCCAGCGCGACCGGGCCAAATCAGCCCCAGCATTTT
few | TRBJ2-7 | TRBD1 | TRBV2 | CASQFGRQGSNEQYF | TGTGCCAGCCAGTTCGGTCGACAGGGGAGCAACGAGCAGTACTTC
NA | TRBJ2-3 | NA | TRBV2 | CASSDLQDTQYF | TGTGCCAGCAGTGATCTTCAAGATACGCAGTATTTT
NA | TRBJ1-2 | TRBD1 | TRBV4-1 | CASSQDLVYRGINYGYTF | TGCGCCAGCAGCCAAGATCTGGTCTACAGGGGAATAAACTATGGCTACACCTTC
NA | TRBJ2-1 | NA | TRBV18 | CASSPTVAGALNEQFF | TGTGCCAGCTCACCCACTGTCGCGGGGGCCCTCAATGAGCAGTTCTTC
few | TRBJ1-1 | NA | TRBV6-5 | CASSYAGSEAFF | TGTGCCAGCAGTTACGCTGGCTCTGAAGCTTTCTTT
few | TRBJ2-7 | TRBD1 | TRBV6-1 | CASSEPTGAVYEQYF | TGTGCCAGCAGTGAGCCGACAGGGGCCGTCTACGAGCAGTACTTC
few | TRBJ2-3 | NA | TRBV10-3 | CAIRGFSGSRPDTQYF | TGTGCCATCAGGGGATTTTCGGGGTCACGGCCAGATACGCAGTATTTT
few | TRBJ1-2 | NA | TRBV18 | CASSPREFTYGYTF | TGTGCCAGCTCACCAAGGGAGTTTACTTATGGCTACACCTTC
few | TRBJ1-4 | NA | TRBV25-1 | CASSETAAVGEKLFF | TGTGCCAGCAGTGAGACAGCGGCGGTGGGAGAAAAACTGTTTTTT
medium-sized | TRBJ1-2 | NA | TRBV6-1 | CATKEDYGYTF | TGTGCCACCAAGGAGGACTATGGCTACACCTTC
NA | TRBJ2-3 | NA | TRBV12-3/TRBV12-4 | CASSQDGLSADTQYF | TGTGCCAGCAGTCAGGACGGTCTAAGCGCAGATACGCAGTATTTT
NA | TRBJ2-7 | TRBD2 | TRBV6-1 | CASSVSQASGGPYEQYF | TGTGCCAGCAGTGTAAGTCAGGCTAGCGGGGGACCCTACGAGCAGTACTTC
NA | TRBJ2-1 | NA | TRBV19 | CASSAQAGANNEQFF | TGTGCCAGTAGTGCCCAGGCGGGCGCAAACAATGAGCAGTTCTTC
NA | TRBJ2-7 | NA | TRBV30 | CAWRVDGGGYEQYF | TGTGCCTGGAGAGTGGACGGTGGGGGCTACGAGCAGTACTTC
medium-sized | TRBJ1-1 | NA | TRBV2 | CASSVVTDTEAFF | TGTGCCAGCAGTGTGGTTACTGACACTGAAGCTTTCTTT
medium-sized | TRBJ1-1 | NA | TRBV14 | CASSLTGPTEAFF | TGTGCCAGCAGCCTCACAGGTCCCACTGAAGCTTTCTTT
NA | TRBJ2-1 | NA | TRBV7-8 | CASSLRRDSSSYNEQFF | TGTGCCAGCAGCTTAAGAAGGGACTCCAGCTCCTACAATGAGCAGTTCTTC
few | TRBJ1-3 | NA | TRBV19 | CASTRGAPGNTIYF | TGTGCCAGTACCAGGGGAGCCCCAGGAAACACCATATATTTT
NA | TRBJ2-7 | TRBD1 | TRBV7-9 | CASNPRDRGYEQYF | TGTGCCAGCAACCCCCGGGACAGGGGTTACGAGCAGTACTTC
few | TRBJ2-3 | TRBD1 | TRBV12-3/TRBV12-4 | CASSLGTDRTDTQYF | TGTGCCAGCAGTTTGGGGACAGATAGAACAGATACGCAGTATTTT
NA | TRBJ2-5 | NA | TRBV27 | CASSRIPKETQYF | TGTGCCAGCAGTCGAATACCTAAAGAGACCCAGTACTTC
NA | TRBJ1-6 | TRBD1 | TRBV11-2 | CASSPRDRVYSPLHF | TGTGCCAGCAGCCCTCGGGACAGGGTATACTCACCCCTCCACTTT
NA | TRBJ2-7 | TRBD2 | TRBV19 | CASSVAGSLYEQYF | TGTGCCAGTAGCGTAGCGGGGTCGCTCTACGAGCAGTACTTC
few | TRBJ2-3 | TRBD1 | TRBV9 | CASSVEAGGPDTQYF | TGTGCCAGCAGCGTAGAGGCAGGGGGCCCAGATACGCAGTATTTT
NA | TRBJ1-4 | TRBD1 | TRBV5-6 | CASSFRQGKREKLFF | TGTGCCAGCAGTTTTAGACAGGGGAAACGTGAAAAACTGTTTTTT
few | TRBJ1-2 | TRBD1 | TRBV6-1 | CASNRDRGQAGYTF | TGTGCCAGCAATCGGGACAGGGGCCAAGCGGGCTACACCTTC
medium-sized | TRBJ1-2 | NA | TRBV6-5 | CASSYMGRSGYTF | TGTGCCAGCAGTTACATGGGGCGGAGTGGCTACACCTTC
medium-sized | TRBJ1-2 | TRBD1 | TRBV6-1 | CASRPPGQGHYGYTF | TGTGCCAGCAGACCTCCGGGACAGGGTCACTATGGCTACACCTTC
NA | TRBJ1-1 | NA | TRBV2 | CASSEALNGWSTEAFF | TGTGCCAGCAGTGAAGCGCTTAATGGGTGGAGCACTGAAGCTTTCTTT
NA | TRBJ2-2 | TRBD2 | TRBV19 | CASSPTPGGLYGELFF | TGTGCCAGTAGTCCGACGCCGGGGGGGCTTTACGGGGAGCTGTTTTTT
medium-sized | TRBJ2-7 | TRBD1 | TRBV20-1 | CSAIGQGVNEQYF | TGCAGTGCCATAGGACAGGGGGTGAACGAGCAGTACTTC
few | TRBJ2-5 | NA | TRBV28 | CASSFRGRGVQETQYF | TGTGCCAGCAGTTTTAGGGGCCGAGGGGTACAAGAGACCCAGTACTTC
few | TRBJ1-2 | TRBD1 | TRBV6-1 | CASTHRDRAYGYTF | TGTGCCAGCACCCACCGGGACAGGGCCTATGGCTACACCTTC
NA | TRBJ2-1 | NA | TRBV2 | CASSEDQWGELYNEQFF | TGTGCCAGCAGTGAAGATCAGTGGGGGGAGCTATACAATGAGCAGTTCTTC
few | TRBJ2-2 | NA | TRBV27 | CASSLRSLDGELFF | TGTGCCAGCAGTTTAAGGTCTCTCGACGGGGAGCTGTTTTTT
few | TRBJ2-3 | NA | TRBV6-1 | CASGLGHTDTQYF | TGTGCCAGCGGCCTAGGTCACACAGATACGCAGTATTTT
medium-sized | TRBJ1-2 | NA | TRBV19 | CASSLTGSPNYGYTF | TGTGCCAGTAGTTTGACAGGCTCGCCTAACTATGGCTACACCTTC
NA | TRBJ2-3 | TRBD2 | TRBV7-9 | CASSPPGLAGGQTDTQYF | TGTGCCAGCAGCCCACCGGGACTAGCGGGGGGGCAAACAGATACGCAGTATTTT
few | TRBJ2-5 | NA | TRBV30 | CAWGGLGTQYF | TGTGCCTGGGGGGGGCTCGGGACCCAGTACTTC
NA | TRBJ2-5 | NA | TRBV5-4 | CASSLEGLTQETQYF | TGTGCCAGCAGCTTGGAAGGGCTGACGCAAGAGACCCAGTACTTC
NA | TRBJ2-4 | NA | TRBV11-1 | CASSPQGIRDIQYF | TGTGCCAGCAGCCCCCAAGGTATCCGGGACATTCAGTACTTC
large | TRBJ1-1 | NA | TRBV6-5 | CASSYGGTEAFF | TGTGCCAGCAGTTACGGGGGGACTGAAGCTTTCTTT
large | TRBJ2-1 | NA | TRBV20-1 | CSAIRVPHNEQFF | TGCAGTGCTATCCGGGTTCCACACAATGAGCAGTTCTTC
few | TRBJ1-2 | NA | TRBV29-1 | CSGPQGTYGYTF | TGCAGCGGCCCACAGGGAACCTATGGCTACACCTTC
medium-sized | TRBJ2-2 | NA | TRBV7-9 | CASSLVGKQATNTGELFF | TGTGCCAGCAGCTTAGTCGGTAAGCAGGCTACTAACACCGGGGAGCTGTTTTTT
medium-sized | TRBJ1-1 | NA | TRBV12-3/TRBV12-4 | CASRPTAANTEAFF | TGTGCCAGCAGACCCACAGCGGCAAACACTGAAGCTTTCTTT
few | TRBJ1-1 | NA | TRBV6-5 | CASSSQELAEAFF | TGTGCCAGCAGTTCTCAAGAACTCGCTGAAGCTTTCTTT
large | TRBJ2-5 | TRBD2 | TRBV27 | CASSLNGGAWETQYF | TGTGCCAGCAGTTTAAACGGGGGGGCCTGGGAGACCCAGTACTTC